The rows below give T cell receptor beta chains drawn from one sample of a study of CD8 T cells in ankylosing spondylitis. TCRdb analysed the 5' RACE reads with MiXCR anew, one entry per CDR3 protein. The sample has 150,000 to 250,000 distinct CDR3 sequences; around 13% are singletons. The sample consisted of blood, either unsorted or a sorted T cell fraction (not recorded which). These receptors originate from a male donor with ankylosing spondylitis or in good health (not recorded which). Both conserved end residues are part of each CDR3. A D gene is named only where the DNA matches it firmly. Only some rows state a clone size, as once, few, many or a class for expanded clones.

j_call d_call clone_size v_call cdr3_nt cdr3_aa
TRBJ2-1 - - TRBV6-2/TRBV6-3 TGTGCCAGCAGTTACGTGAGCAATGAGCAGTTCTTC CASSYVSNEQFF
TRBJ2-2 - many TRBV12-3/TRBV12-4 TGTGCCAGCAATACCATCGGGGGGCCCTTTGGGAACACCGGGGAGCTGTTTTTT CASNTIGGPFGNTGELFF
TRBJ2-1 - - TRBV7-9 TGTGCCAGCAGCTTAAGTAAAGGGATCTACAATGAGCAGTTCTTC CASSLSKGIYNEQFF
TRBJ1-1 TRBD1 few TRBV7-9 TGTGCCAGCAGCTTAGGGGACAGACTGAACACTGAAGCTTTCTTT CASSLGDRLNTEAFF
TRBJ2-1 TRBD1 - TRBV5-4 TGTGCCAGCACCCGGACAGGGGGCTCGGTAAATGAGCAGTTCTTC CASTRTGGSVNEQFF
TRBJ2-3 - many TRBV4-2 TGTGCCAGCAGCCAAGGGGTCGGCACAGATACGCAGTATTTT CASSQGVGTDTQYF
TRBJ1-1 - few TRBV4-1 TGCGCCAGCAGCCAAGATCGGGGAACGGGCGAAGCTTTCTTT CASSQDRGTGEAFF
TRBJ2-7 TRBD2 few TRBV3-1 TGTGCCAGCAGCCAAGTGGGGCTAGCGGGTACCAGCCCCTACGAGCAGTACTTC CASSQVGLAGTSPYEQYF
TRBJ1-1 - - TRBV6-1 TGTGCCAGCTGCTTGTGGGGGGGGCAAAACACTGAAGCTTTCTTT CASCLWGGQNTEAFF
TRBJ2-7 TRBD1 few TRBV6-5 TGTGCCAGCAGTTACGGGGCAGGGGGCGCCTACGAGCAGTACTTC CASSYGAGGAYEQYF
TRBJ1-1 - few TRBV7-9 TGTGCCAGCAGCTTAAGTGACAGGATGAACACTGAAGCTTTCTTT CASSLSDRMNTEAFF
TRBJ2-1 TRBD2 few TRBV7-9 TGTGCCAGCAGCTCCCTGAGCGGGGGGGCCTACAATGAGCAGTTCTTC CASSSLSGGAYNEQFF
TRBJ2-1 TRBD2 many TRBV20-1 TGCAGTGCTAGGGGACTAGCGGGAGACCTCAATGAGCAGTTCTTC CSARGLAGDLNEQFF
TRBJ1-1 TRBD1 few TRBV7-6 TGTGCCAGCAGCTCCGAACCCTCCTACAGGGGAGGGGGAAACACTGAAGCTTTCTTT CASSSEPSYRGGGNTEAFF
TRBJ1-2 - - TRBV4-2 TGTGCCAGCAGCCAAGAGGTCCCCAGGGCTAACTATGGCTACACCTTC CASSQEVPRANYGYTF
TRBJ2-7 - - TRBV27 TGTGTCAGCACCGTAGCCGGGACCTCCGAGCAGTACTTC CVSTVAGTSEQYF
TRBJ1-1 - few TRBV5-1 TGCGCCAGCAGCTTAAGCCCGAACACTGAAGCTTTCTTT CASSLSPNTEAFF
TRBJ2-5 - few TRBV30 TGTGCCTGGGGGGGCGGGCCCCAAGAGACCCAGTACTTC CAWGGGPQETQYF
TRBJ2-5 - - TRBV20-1 TGCAGTGCTAGCCGGAAGGAGACCCAGTACTTC CSASRKETQYF
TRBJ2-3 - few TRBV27 TGTGCCAGCGACCGACGGTCCTCCACCTACCCGACTATCACAGATACGCAGTATTTT CASDRRSSTYPTITDTQYF
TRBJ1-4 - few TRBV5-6 TGTGCCAGCAGCTTCCAGGGAGCAACTAATGAAAAACTGTTTTTT CASSFQGATNEKLFF
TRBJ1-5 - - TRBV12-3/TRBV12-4 TGTGCCAGCAGTTTAGGACGGGTCAATCAGCCCCAGCATTTT CASSLGRVNQPQHF
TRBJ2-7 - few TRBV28 TGTGCCAGCAGCCCTCCCCAGGAGGCCTACGAGCAGTACTTC CASSPPQEAYEQYF
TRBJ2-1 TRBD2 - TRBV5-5 TGTGCCAGCAGCTTGGCTCTAGCGGGGGGTAGTGAGCAGTTCTTC CASSLALAGGSEQFF
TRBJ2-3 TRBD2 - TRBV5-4 TGTGCCAGCCGCCGGGGGGAAGCAGATACGCAGTATTTT CASRRGEADTQYF
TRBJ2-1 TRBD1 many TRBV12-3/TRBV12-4 TGTGCCAGCAGTGGGACAGGGGGCTACAATGAGCAGTTCTTC CASSGTGGYNEQFF
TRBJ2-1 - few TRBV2 TGTGCCAGCAGTGATTTGCTCCGGTCACCTCAAGCTCGGTACAATGAGCAGTTCTTC CASSDLLRSPQARYNEQFF
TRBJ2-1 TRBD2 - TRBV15 TGTGCCACCAGCAGCCCCGGGTCAGTAGCGGGAGAGATCGATGAGCAGTTCTTC CATSSPGSVAGEIDEQFF
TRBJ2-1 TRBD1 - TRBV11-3 TGTGCCAGCAGCCCTATGCCGGGACAGTTACGGTTCTTC CASSPMPGQLRFF
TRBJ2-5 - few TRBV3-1 TGTGCCAGCAGACCCCGCGGGGTCCCTGGAGAGACCCAGTACTTC CASRPRGVPGETQYF
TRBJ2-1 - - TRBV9 TGTGCCAGCAGCGCCCCCTCCGAAGGTGAGCAGTTCTTC CASSAPSEGEQFF
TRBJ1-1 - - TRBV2 TGTGCCAGCAGTGAAGGGGCAGCGCAAGGGGAAGCTTTCTTT CASSEGAAQGEAFF
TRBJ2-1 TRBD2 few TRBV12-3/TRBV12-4 TGTGCCAGCAGCCTAGCGGGAGGGGATGAGCAGTTCTTC CASSLAGGDEQFF
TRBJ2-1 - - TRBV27 TGTGCCAGCAGTTTAAGAGCTCACAATGAGCAGTTCTTC CASSLRAHNEQFF
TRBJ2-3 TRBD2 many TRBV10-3 TGTGCCATCAGTCGAGCGGGAGTAGTTACAGATACGCAGTATTTT CAISRAGVVTDTQYF
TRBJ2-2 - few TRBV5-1 TGCGCCAGCAGCTTCTTGTGGGGGGCTCGGAGAAACACCGGGGAGCTGTTTTTT CASSFLWGARRNTGELFF
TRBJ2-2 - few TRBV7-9 TGTGCCGCCACGATGAGCGGGCAAAACACCGGGGAGCTGTTTTTT CAATMSGQNTGELFF
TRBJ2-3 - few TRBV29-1 TGCAGCGCAGTGGGATGGGTAAGCACAGATACGCAGTATTTT CSAVGWVSTDTQYF
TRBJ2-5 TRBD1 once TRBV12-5 TGTGCTAGTGGTTTGGGGGACAGGGGCGCATTGGATTTTCAAGAGACCCAGTACTTC CASGLGDRGALDFQETQYF
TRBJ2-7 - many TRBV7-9 TGTGCCAGCAGCGACCGGGACTGGAGCTACGAGCAGTACTTC CASSDRDWSYEQYF